This T cell receptor (beta chain) was observed in a study of T cell repertoires in cytomegalovirus infection. Overall study context: Selection of CMV epitopes for the study included recently identified HLA-C-restricted and well-studied HLA-B-restricted ones. Indications of both CMV infection and matching HLA type were provided by public TCR beta signatures. General study findings and limits: Dominant in the ex vivo response were TCR beta clonotypes restricted by HLA-C and specific for CMV.

Germline V CDR1 and CDR2: MNHEY, SVGAGI. This CDR3 spans 15 amino acids. J was trimmed by 5 bases and V by 1 base; bases with no gene match: 3. Using its own MiXCR run on the reads, TCRdb lists one record per CDR3 protein. Among about 830,000 distinct CDR3 sequences listed, approximately 30% were seen once. Only a few counts were recorded for this clonotype. The antigen is unknown. The clonotype was recovered from a human donor in good health (CMV status not recorded). Some clones in this sample may be carry-over from other donors' samples. This sample comprised cultured CD8+ T cells from PBMCs, obtained from culture after CMV antigen stimulation. V and J are TRBV6-5 and TRBJ2-1; 9 bases agree with TRBD1. DNA for the CDR3: TGTGCCAGCAGTTACTTTCGACAGGGGGACAATGAGCAGTTCTTC. Translating gives CASSYFRQGDNEQFF.